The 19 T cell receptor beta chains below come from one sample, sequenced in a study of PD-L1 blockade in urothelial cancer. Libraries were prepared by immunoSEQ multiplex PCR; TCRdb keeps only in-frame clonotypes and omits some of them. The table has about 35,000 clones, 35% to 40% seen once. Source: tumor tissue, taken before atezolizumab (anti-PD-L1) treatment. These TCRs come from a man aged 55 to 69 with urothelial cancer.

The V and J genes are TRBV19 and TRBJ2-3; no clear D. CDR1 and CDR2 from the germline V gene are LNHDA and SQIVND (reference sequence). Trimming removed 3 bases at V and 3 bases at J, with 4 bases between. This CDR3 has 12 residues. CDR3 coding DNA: TGTGCCAGTAGTATTGGGACAGATACGCAGTATTTT. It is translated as CASSIGTDTQYF.

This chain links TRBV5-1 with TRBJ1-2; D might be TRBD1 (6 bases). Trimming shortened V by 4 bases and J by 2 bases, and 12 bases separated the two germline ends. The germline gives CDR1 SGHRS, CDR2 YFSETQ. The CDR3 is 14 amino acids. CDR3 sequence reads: CASSQPGANYGYTF. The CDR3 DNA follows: TGCGCCAGCAGCCAGCCGGGGGCGAACTATGGCTACACCTTC.

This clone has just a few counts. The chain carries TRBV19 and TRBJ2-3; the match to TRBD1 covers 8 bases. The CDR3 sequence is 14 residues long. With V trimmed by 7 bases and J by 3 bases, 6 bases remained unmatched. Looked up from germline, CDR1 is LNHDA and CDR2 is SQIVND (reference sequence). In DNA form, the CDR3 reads TGTGCCAGTACCGACAGGGGCAGAACAGATACGCAGTATTTT. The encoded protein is CASTDRGRTDTQYF.

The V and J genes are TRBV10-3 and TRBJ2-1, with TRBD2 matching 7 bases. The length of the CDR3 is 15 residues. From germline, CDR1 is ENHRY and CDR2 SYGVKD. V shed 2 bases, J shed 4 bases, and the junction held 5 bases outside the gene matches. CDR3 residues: CAISEPGLQYNEQFF. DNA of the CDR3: TGTGCCATCAGTGAGCCGGGACTACAGTACAATGAGCAGTTCTTC.

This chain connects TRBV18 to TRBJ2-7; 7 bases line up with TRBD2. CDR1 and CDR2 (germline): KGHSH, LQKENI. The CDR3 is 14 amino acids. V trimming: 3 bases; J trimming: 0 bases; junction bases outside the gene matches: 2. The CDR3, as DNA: TGTGCCAGCTCACCCCAGCGGGACTCCTACGAGCAGTACTTC. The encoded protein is CASSPQRDSYEQYF.

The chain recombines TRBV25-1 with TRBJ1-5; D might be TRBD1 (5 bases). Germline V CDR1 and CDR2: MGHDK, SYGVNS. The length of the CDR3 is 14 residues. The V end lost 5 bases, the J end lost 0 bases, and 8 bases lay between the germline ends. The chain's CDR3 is CASSHTGSNQPQHF. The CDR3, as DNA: TGTGCCAGCAGTCACACAGGTAGCAATCAGCCCCAGCATTTT. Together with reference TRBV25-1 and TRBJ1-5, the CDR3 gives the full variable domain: EADIYQTPRYLVIGTGKKITLECSQTMGHDKMYWYQQDPGMELHLIHYSYGVNSTEKGDLSSESTVSRIRTEHFPLTLESARPSHTSQYLCASSHTGSNQPQHFGDGTRLSIL.

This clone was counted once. The CDR3 bases are TGCAGCGTTGATGCGGGTAACTATGGCTACACCTTC. It codes for CSVDAGNYGYTF. The chain employs TRBV29-1 and TRBJ1-2; no reliable D call. V was pared by 3 bases and J by 1 base, with 6 bases between. There are 12 residues in the CDR3. Germline-derived CDR1 and CDR2 are SQVTM and ANQGSEA.

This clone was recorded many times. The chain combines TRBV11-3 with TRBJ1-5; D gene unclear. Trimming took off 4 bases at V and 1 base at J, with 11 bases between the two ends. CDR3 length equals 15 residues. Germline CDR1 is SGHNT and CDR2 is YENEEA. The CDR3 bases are TGTGCCAGCAGCTCGGTTGTCGGGAGCAATCAGCCCCAGCATTTT. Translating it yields CASSSVVGSNQPQHF.

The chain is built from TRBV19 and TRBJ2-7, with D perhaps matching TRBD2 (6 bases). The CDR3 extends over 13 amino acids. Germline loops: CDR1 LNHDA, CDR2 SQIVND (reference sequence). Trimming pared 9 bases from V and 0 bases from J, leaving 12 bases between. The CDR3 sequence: CASSRESSYEQYF. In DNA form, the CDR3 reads TGTGCCAGCTCTCGGGAGAGCTCCTACGAGCAGTACTTC.

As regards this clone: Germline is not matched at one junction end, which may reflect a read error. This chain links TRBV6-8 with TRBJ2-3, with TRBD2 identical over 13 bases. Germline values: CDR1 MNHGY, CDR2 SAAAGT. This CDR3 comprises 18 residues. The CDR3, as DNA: TGTGCCATCAGTGTTGGACTAGCGGGGGCCCTGAGCACAGATACGCAGTATTTT. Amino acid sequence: CAISVGLAGALSTDTQYF.

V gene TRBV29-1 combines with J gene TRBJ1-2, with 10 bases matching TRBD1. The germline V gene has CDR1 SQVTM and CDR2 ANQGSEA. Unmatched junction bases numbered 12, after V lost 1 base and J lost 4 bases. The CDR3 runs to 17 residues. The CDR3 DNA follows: TGCAGCGTTGAAGCCTATTGGGACAGGGGAGATCTCTATGGCTACACCTTC. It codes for CSVEAYWDRGDLYGYTF. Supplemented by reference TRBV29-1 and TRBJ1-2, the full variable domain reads SAVISQKPSRDICQRGTSLTIQCQVDSQVTMMFWYRQQPGQSLTLIATANQGSEATYESGFVIDKFPISRPNLTFSTLTVSNMSPEDSSIYLCSVEAYWDRGDLYGYTFGSGTRLTVV.

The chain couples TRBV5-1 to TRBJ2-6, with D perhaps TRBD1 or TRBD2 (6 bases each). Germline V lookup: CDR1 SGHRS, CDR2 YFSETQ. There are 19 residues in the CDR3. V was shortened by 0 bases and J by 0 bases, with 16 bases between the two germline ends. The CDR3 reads CASSLGWGDIVSGANVLTF. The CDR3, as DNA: TGCGCCAGCAGCTTGGGATGGGGGGACATCGTCTCTGGGGCCAACGTCCTGACTTTC. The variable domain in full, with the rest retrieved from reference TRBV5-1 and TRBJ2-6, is KAGVTQTPRYLIKTRGQQVTLSCSPISGHRSVSWYQQTPGQGLQFLFEYFSETQRNKGNFPGRFSGRQFSNSRSEMNVSTLELGDSALYLCASSLGWGDIVSGANVLTFGAGSRLTVL.

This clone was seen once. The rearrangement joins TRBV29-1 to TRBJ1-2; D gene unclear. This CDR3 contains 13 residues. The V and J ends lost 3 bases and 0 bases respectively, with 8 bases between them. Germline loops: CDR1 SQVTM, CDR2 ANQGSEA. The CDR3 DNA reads TGCAGCGTTGATAGGATGTCTAACTATGGCTACACCTTC. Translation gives CSVDRMSNYGYTF.

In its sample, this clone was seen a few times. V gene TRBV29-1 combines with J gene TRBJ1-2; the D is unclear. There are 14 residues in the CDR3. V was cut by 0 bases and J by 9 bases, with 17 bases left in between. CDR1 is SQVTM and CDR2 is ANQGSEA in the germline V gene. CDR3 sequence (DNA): TGCAGCGTTGAAGATCTTTTCGTTGACGGTCGCTACACCTTC. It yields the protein CSVEDLFVDGRYTF.

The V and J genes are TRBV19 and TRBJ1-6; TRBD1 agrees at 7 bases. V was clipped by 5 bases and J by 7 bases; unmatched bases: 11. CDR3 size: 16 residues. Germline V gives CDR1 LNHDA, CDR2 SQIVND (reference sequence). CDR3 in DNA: TGTGCCAGTAGTCCGATCGACAGGGAAAGAAATTCACCCCTCCACTTT. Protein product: CASSPIDRERNSPLHF.

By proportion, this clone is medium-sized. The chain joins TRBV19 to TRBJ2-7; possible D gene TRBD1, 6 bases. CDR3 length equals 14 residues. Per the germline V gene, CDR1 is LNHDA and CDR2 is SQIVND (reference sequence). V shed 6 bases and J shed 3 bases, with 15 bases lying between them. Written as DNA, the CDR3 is TGTGCCAGTAGCCCCCGGGACACGCGCTACGAGCAGTACTTC. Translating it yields CASSPRDTRYEQYF.

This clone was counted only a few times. The CDR3 coding sequence is TGTGCCAGCAGTTACCCCACTCGAGGTGGCTCCTACGAGCAGTACTTC. This encodes CASSYPTRGGSYEQYF. The chain is built from TRBV6-8 and TRBJ2-7; D ambiguous. V was pared by 2 bases and J by 0 bases, with 14 bases between. Germline V gives CDR1 MNHGY, CDR2 SAAAGT. This CDR3 has 16 amino acids.

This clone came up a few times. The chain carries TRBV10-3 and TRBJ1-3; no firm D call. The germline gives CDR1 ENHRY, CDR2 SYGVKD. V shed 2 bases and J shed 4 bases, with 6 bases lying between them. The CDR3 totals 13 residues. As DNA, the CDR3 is TGTGCCATCAGTGAGCCGGGGGGAAACACCATATATTTT. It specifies CAISEPGGNTIYF.

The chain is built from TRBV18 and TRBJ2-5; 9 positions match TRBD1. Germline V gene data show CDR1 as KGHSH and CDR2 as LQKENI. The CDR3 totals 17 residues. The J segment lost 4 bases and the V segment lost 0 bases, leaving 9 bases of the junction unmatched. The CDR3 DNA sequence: TGTGCCAGCTCACCACCGAGGAACAGGGGGCCGGGAGAGACCCAGTACTTC. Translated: CASSPPRNRGPGETQYF. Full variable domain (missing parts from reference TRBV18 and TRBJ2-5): NAGVMQNPRHLVRRRGQEARLRCSPMKGHSHVYWYRQLPEEGLKFMVYLQKENIIDESGMPKERFSAEFPKEGPSILRIQQVVRGDSAAYFCASSPPRNRGPGETQYFGPGTRLLVL.